The 32 T cell receptor beta chains in this list originate from one sample, sequenced in a study of cytomegalovirus exposure and HLA in healthy donors. A multiplex PCR was run with 60 Vbeta primers and 13 Jbeta primers. Data came from immunoSEQ multiplex PCR; TCRdb stores just in-frame clones and leaves some out. Of 150,000 or so clones listed, approximately 86% are singletons. The sequenced sample consisted of PBMCs. All receptors come from a woman between 18 and 29 years old in good health and CMV-seronegative.

The chain uses TRBV27 and TRBJ2-3; 7 nucleotides line up with TRBD2. V shed 6 bases, J shed 2 bases, and the junction held 5 bases outside the gene matches. CDR3 length: 14 residues. The germline V gene has CDR1 MNHEY and CDR2 SMNVEV (reference sequence). CDR3 coding DNA: TGTGCCAGCAGCTGGGACTACAACACAGATACGCAGTATTTT. As protein: CASSWDYNTDTQYF.

The V and J genes are TRBV28 and TRBJ1-1; D is unresolved. Trimming pared 5 bases from V and 3 bases from J, leaving 10 bases between. The CDR3 length is 13 residues. Germline V CDR1 and CDR2: MDHEN, SYDVKM. In nucleotides, the CDR3 is TGTGCCAGCAGTGATACCCTATACACTGAAGCTTTCTTT. Translated, it gives CASSDTLYTEAFF.

This clone showed up just once. The gene calls are TRBV6-6 and TRBJ1-5; weak D call: TRBD1 (6 bases). CDR1 and CDR2 (germline): MNHNY, SVGAGI (reference sequence). Trimming removed 9 bases from V and 4 bases from J, with 13 bases in between. The CDR3 spans 13 residues. The CDR3 nucleotides are TGTGCCAGTTTACAGGGTATGAATCAGCCCCAGCATTTT. Translating it yields CASLQGMNQPQHF.

V usage is TRBV29-1 and J usage is TRBJ2-1; 8 positions agree with TRBD1. Germline assignment: CDR1 SQVTM and CDR2 ANQGSEA. J gave up 0 bases and V 5 bases, and 3 bases lay outside the gene matches. The CDR3 runs 14 residues. The CDR3: CSVSGQGSYNEQFF. CDR3 in DNA: TGCAGCGTTTCAGGACAGGGCTCCTACAATGAGCAGTTCTTC.

The chain combines TRBV27 with TRBJ2-7; no clear D. V lost 3 bases and J lost 4, with 10 bases in between. Germline assignment: CDR1 MNHEY and CDR2 SMNVEV (reference sequence). The CDR3 has 13 amino acids. The CDR3 DNA follows: TGTGCCAGCAGTTTGACTGCTAGTTACGAGCAGTACTTC. The encoded protein is CASSLTASYEQYF.

J is TRBJ2-1 and V is TRBV29-1, with 7 bases fitting TRBD1. Trimming removed 1 base from V and 4 bases from J; junction bases left unmatched: 4. CDR3 length: 14 residues. CDR1 and CDR2 from the germline V gene are SQVTM and ANQGSEA. The CDR3 DNA reads TGCAGCGTTGAAGCGGGACAGTCATACAATGAGCAGTTCTTC. This encodes CSVEAGQSYNEQFF.

This clone appeared once. The chain recombines TRBV28 with TRBJ2-7; a weak D match, TRBD1 (6 bases). The CDR3 has 15 residues. V lost 4 bases and J lost 0, with 13 bases in between. Germline loops: CDR1 MDHEN, CDR2 SYDVKM. The CDR3 region is CASSSRGKSSYEQYF. The DNA of the CDR3 is TGTGCCAGCAGTTCCAGGGGTAAAAGCTCCTACGAGCAGTACTTC. The variable domain in full, completed from reference TRBV28 and TRBJ2-7, reads DVKVTQSSRYLVKRTGEKVFLECVQDMDHENMFWYRQDPGLGLRLIYFSYDVKMKEKGDIPEGYSVSREKKERFSLILESASTNQTSMYLCASSSRGKSSYEQYFGPGTRLTVT.

V and J are TRBV4-1 and TRBJ2-7; TRBD1 is a possible D gene (7 bases). In germline, CDR1 is MGHRA, CDR2 YSYEKL. Trimming removed 2 bases at V and 6 bases at J, with 11 bases between. The CDR3 is made up of 13 amino acids. The CDR3 bases are TGCGCCAGCAGCCAACCAGGGGGAGGCGAGCAGTACTTC. It yields the protein CASSQPGGGEQYF.

The rearrangement uses TRBV6-5 and TRBJ2-5; TRBD2 matches 8 bases. Germline CDR1 and CDR2: MNHEY and SVGAGI. The junction had 8 bases not matched to a gene; V was cut back by 0 bases and J by 5 bases. This CDR3 region has 16 residues. The CDR3 DNA reads as TGTGCCAGCAGTTACTCCGGGACTAGAGGCGGTGAGACCCAGTACTTC. Translated, it gives CASSYSGTRGGETQYF.

V and J are TRBV6-4 and TRBJ2-1; 7 positions match TRBD2. The ends lost 6 bases at V and 8 bases at J; junction bases unmatched: 13. Germline V gene data show CDR1 as MRHNA and CDR2 as SNTAGT. The CDR3 length is 15 residues. The CDR3 DNA reads as TGTGCCAGCAGCCCCCAGCGGGGTCAAAGGGATGAGCAGTTCTTC. This sequence encodes CASSPQRGQRDEQFF.

This chain uses TRBV7-9 with TRBJ1-5, with D unresolved. Trimming shortened V by 4 bases and J by 7 bases, and 8 bases separated the two germline ends. Germline V CDR1 and CDR2: SEHNR, FQNEAQ (reference sequence). The CDR3 is 12 amino acids. In DNA, the CDR3 is TGTGCCAGCAGCTCCCTAAAGCAGCCCCAGCATTTT. This sequence encodes CASSSLKQPQHF.

The chain is built from TRBV27 and TRBJ1-2, with D maybe TRBD1 (5 bases). The CDR3 is 15 residues long. V lost 4 bases to trimming and J lost 4 bases, with 16 bases between them. The germline CDR1 and CDR2 sequences are MNHEY and SMNVEV (reference sequence). The CDR3 sequence is CASSSRQSWSYGYTF. The CDR3 DNA follows: TGTGCCAGCAGTTCTAGACAGTCCTGGTCCTATGGCTACACCTTC.

The V call is TRBV15, the J call TRBJ1-4; D gene ambiguous. The CDR3 sequence is 16 residues long. The V end lost 6 bases, the J end lost 4 bases, and 18 bases lay between the germline ends. The V gene's germline CDR1 is LNHNV and CDR2 YYDKDF (reference sequence). The CDR3 DNA follows: TGTGCCACCAGTCTGTCTGTTGGCAGGTTTAATGAAAAACTGTTTTTT. This translates into CATSLSVGRFNEKLFF.

This chain uses TRBV7-9 with TRBJ2-5, with D possibly TRBD2 on 5 matching bases. Trimming pared 5 bases from V and 2 bases from J, leaving 18 bases between. The CDR3 totals 16 residues. From germline, CDR1 is SEHNR and CDR2 FQNEAQ (reference sequence). The CDR3 sequence: CASSLGGPPPQETQYF. For the CDR3, the DNA is TGTGCCAGCAGCCTCGGAGGCCCTCCCCCTCAAGAGACCCAGTACTTC.

The genes are TRBV5-4 and TRBJ1-2, with 11 bases that match TRBD1. This CDR3 comprises 16 residues. Trimming took 3 bases from V and 2 from J; bases not matched to a gene: 6. The germline V gene encodes CDR1 SGHNT and CDR2 YYREEE (reference sequence). CDR3 loop: CASSSGTGGVNYGYTF. CDR3 DNA: TGTGCCAGCAGCTCTGGGACAGGGGGGGTGAACTATGGCTACACCTTC.

The chain joins TRBV5-4 to TRBJ1-2; TRBD1 might be the D (6 bases). Germline assignment: CDR1 SGHNT and CDR2 YYREEE (reference sequence). The CDR3 spans 16 residues. Trimming took off 1 base at V and 4 bases at J, with 17 bases between the two ends. The CDR3 nucleotides are TGTGCCAGCAGCTTGAGATCAGGAACAGGGTCCTATGGCTACACCTTC. Its protein is CASSLRSGTGSYGYTF.

The chain recombines TRBV28 with TRBJ1-5; unclear D gene. CDR1 MDHEN and CDR2 SYDVKM come from the germline V gene. This CDR3 has 14 residues. V was trimmed by 7 bases and J by 6 bases, leaving 16 bases between them. The CDR3 protein is CASTVARQSQPQHF. Here the CDR3 DNA reads TGTGCCAGCACCGTGGCGCGGCAGTCTCAGCCCCAGCATTTT.

This clone was detected only once. At the DNA level, this CDR3 is encoded by other sequences in the same sample as well. The chain is built from TRBV29-1 and TRBJ1-1; a weak D match, TRBD1 (5 bases). This CDR3 has 13 amino acids. Germline-derived CDR1 and CDR2 are SQVTM and ANQGSEA. V shed 7 bases and J shed 0 bases, with 12 bases lying between them. The CDR3 region is CSALGQMNTEAFF. Here the CDR3 DNA reads TGCAGCGCCCTGGGGCAGATGAACACTGAAGCTTTCTTT. The variable domain in full, completed from reference TRBV29-1 and TRBJ1-1, reads SAVISQKPSRDICQRGTSLTIQCQVDSQVTMMFWYRQQPGQSLTLIATANQGSEATYESGFVIDKFPISRPNLTFSTLTVSNMSPEDSSIYLCSALGQMNTEAFFGQGTRLTVV.

This chain joins TRBV5-1 and TRBJ2-5; 16 nucleotides match TRBD2. The CDR3 is made up of 16 amino acids. J lost 4 bases, V lost 4 bases, and 4 bases had no gene match. CDR1 is SGHRS and CDR2 is YFSETQ in the germline V gene. The CDR3 reads CASSPGTSGGAETQYF. Here the CDR3 DNA reads TGCGCCAGCAGCCCTGGGACTAGCGGGGGGGCAGAGACCCAGTACTTC.

V is TRBV28 and J is TRBJ1-4, with D possibly matching TRBD1 (6 bases). Germline loops: CDR1 MDHEN, CDR2 SYDVKM. There are 14 residues in the CDR3. V was shortened by 6 bases and J by 8 bases, with 16 bases between the two germline ends. The chain's CDR3 is CASRQGHLIEKLFF. The CDR3, as DNA: TGTGCCAGCAGGCAGGGACATTTGATCGAAAAACTGTTTTTT.

The chain combines TRBV29-1 with TRBJ1-3; tentatively, D is TRBD1 (5 bases). V shed 5 bases and J shed 1 base, with 6 bases lying between them. The CDR3 has 12 amino acids. Germline CDR1 is SQVTM and CDR2 is ANQGSEA. The CDR3 DNA is TGCAGCGTTCGGGGGTCTGGAAACACCATATATTTT. Translation gives CSVRGSGNTIYF. The full variable domain, rest sourced from reference TRBV29-1 and TRBJ1-3, is SAVISQKPSRDICQRGTSLTIQCQVDSQVTMMFWYRQQPGQSLTLIATANQGSEATYESGFVIDKFPISRPNLTFSTLTVSNMSPEDSSIYLCSVRGSGNTIYFGEGSWLTVV.

In its sample, this clone was seen once. J is TRBJ2-1 and V is TRBV27; tentatively, D is TRBD1 (5 bases). There are 15 residues in the CDR3. Germline lookup yields CDR1 MNHEY and CDR2 SMNVEV (reference sequence). The V gene lost 2 bases and the J gene lost 5 bases, with 13 bases spanning the gap. As DNA, the CDR3 is TGTGCCAGCAGTTTAGAAAAGGGGATGGACAATGAGCAGTTCTTC. Its translation is CASSLEKGMDNEQFF.

V gene TRBV19 combines with J gene TRBJ2-4; the D gene is possibly TRBD1 (7 bases). Trimming took off 8 bases at V and 5 bases at J, with 13 bases between the two ends. The V gene's germline CDR1 is LNHDA and CDR2 SQIVND (reference sequence). CDR3 length equals 13 residues. The CDR3 here is CASLGGQQNIQYF. The CDR3 DNA is TGTGCCAGTCTCGGGGGACAGCAAAACATTCAGTACTTC.

The chain employs TRBV27 and TRBJ1-1; 10 nucleotides line up with TRBD1. This CDR3 contains 12 residues. Per the germline V gene, CDR1 is MNHEY and CDR2 is SMNVEV (reference sequence). Losses at the gene ends were 8 bases for V and 7 bases for J; bases not matched to a gene: 4. The CDR3: CASLGQGIEAFF. In DNA, the CDR3 is TGTGCCAGCTTGGGACAGGGGATTGAAGCTTTCTTT.

This sequence joins TRBV2 and TRBJ1-2, with D unclear. V was cut by 1 base and J by 7 bases, with 13 bases left in between. Per the germline V gene, CDR1 is SNHLY and CDR2 is FYNNEI. This CDR3 has 14 residues. CDR3 sequence: CASSEEYATGGYTF. The CDR3 region has the DNA TGTGCCAGCAGTGAAGAGTATGCTACGGGTGGCTACACCTTC. The full variable domain, in which reference TRBV2 and TRBJ1-2 provide the parts outside the CDR3, is EPEVTQTPSHQVTQMGQEVILRCVPISNHLYFYWYRQILGQKVEFLVSFYNNEISEKSEIFDDQFSVERPDGSNFTLKIRSTKLEDSAMYFCASSEEYATGGYTFGSGTRLTVV.

The V gene is TRBV25-1, the J gene TRBJ1-6, with 8 bases fitting TRBD1. CDR1 is MGHDK, CDR2 SYGVNS, per germline. Trimming at V came to 6 bases and at J to 6 bases, leaving 7 bases not matched to a gene. The CDR3 sequence is 15 residues long. CDR3 DNA sequence: TGTGCCAGCAGCCTGAGACAGGGGTCTAATTCACCCCTCCACTTT. Encoded protein: CASSLRQGSNSPLHF.

A few counts support this clone. The chain recombines TRBV28 with TRBJ1-4; TRBD1 matches at 7 bases. CDR3 size: 13 residues. The junction had 7 bases not matched to a gene; V was cut back by 11 bases and J by 4 bases. From germline, CDR1 is MDHEN and CDR2 SYDVKM. The CDR3 region has the DNA TGTGCCTCGAGGGGGACAGTTAATGAAAAACTGTTTTTT. This encodes CASRGTVNEKLFF.

The genes are TRBV27 and TRBJ1-5; 8 bases are a match to TRBD1. CDR1 is MNHEY and CDR2 is SMNVEV in the germline V gene (reference sequence). The CDR3 is made up of 14 amino acids. Trimming removed 2 bases from V and 7 bases from J; junction bases left unmatched: 4. The CDR3 DNA reads as TGTGCCAGCAGTTTAGAGCCAGGGGGCCAGCCCCAGCATTTT. It translates to CASSLEPGGQPQHF.

The V call is TRBV4-1, the J call TRBJ2-4; D might be TRBD1 (6 bases). The CDR3 spans 15 residues. Trimming removed 0 bases from V and 4 bases from J, with 10 bases in between. The germline V gene has CDR1 MGHRA and CDR2 YSYEKL. CDR3 region: CASSQDVRGKNIQYF. The DNA for the CDR3 is TGCGCCAGCAGCCAAGATGTGAGGGGGAAAAACATTCAGTACTTC.

The chain joins TRBV2 to TRBJ1-1; 9 nucleotides match TRBD1. CDR3 length: 11 residues. Germline-derived CDR1 and CDR2 are SNHLY and FYNNEI. Losses at the gene ends were 6 bases for V and 13 bases for J; bases not matched to a gene: 6. CDR3 DNA: TGTGCCAGCAGGGGACAGGGAAAAGGTTTCTTT. It is translated as CASRGQGKGFF.

This rearrangement joins TRBV6-1 to TRBJ2-1; D possibly corresponds to TRBD1 (5 bases). Germline V gene data show CDR1 as MNHNS and CDR2 as SASEGT. V was trimmed by 3 bases and J by 8 bases, leaving 23 bases between them. CDR3 length equals 17 residues. The CDR3 sequence is CASSDQSIWGWGDEQFF. The CDR3 nucleotides are TGTGCCAGCAGTGATCAATCTATCTGGGGATGGGGCGATGAGCAGTTCTTC.

This clone occurred a few times. V is TRBV9 and J is TRBJ2-4, with D perhaps TRBD2 (6 bases). In germline, CDR1 is SGDLS, CDR2 YYNGEE. CDR3 length: 19 residues. Trimming left V 0 bases short and J 0 bases short, with 19 bases between. CDR3 sequence (DNA): TGTGCCAGCAGCGTAGCGCGGGACCCAGGACGGAGAGCCAAAAACATTCAGTACTTC. Amino acid sequence: CASSVARDPGRRAKNIQYF.